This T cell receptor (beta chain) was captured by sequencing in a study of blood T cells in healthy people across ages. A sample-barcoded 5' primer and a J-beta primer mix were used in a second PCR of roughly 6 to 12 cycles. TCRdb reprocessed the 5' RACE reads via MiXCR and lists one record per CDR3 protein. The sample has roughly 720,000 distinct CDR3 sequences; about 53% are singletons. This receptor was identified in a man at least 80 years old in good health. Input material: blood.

CDR3 bases: TGTGCCAGCAGCCCCCGGACAGGGGGCCTATATGGCTACACCTTC. Protein: CASSPRTGGLYGYTF. The V gene is TRBV7-2, the J gene TRBJ1-2, with 11 positions matching TRBD1. Germline-derived CDR1 and CDR2 are SGHTA and FQGNSA. CDR3 length: 15 residues. The V and J ends lost 5 bases and 5 bases, in that order; junction bases with no gene match: 7.